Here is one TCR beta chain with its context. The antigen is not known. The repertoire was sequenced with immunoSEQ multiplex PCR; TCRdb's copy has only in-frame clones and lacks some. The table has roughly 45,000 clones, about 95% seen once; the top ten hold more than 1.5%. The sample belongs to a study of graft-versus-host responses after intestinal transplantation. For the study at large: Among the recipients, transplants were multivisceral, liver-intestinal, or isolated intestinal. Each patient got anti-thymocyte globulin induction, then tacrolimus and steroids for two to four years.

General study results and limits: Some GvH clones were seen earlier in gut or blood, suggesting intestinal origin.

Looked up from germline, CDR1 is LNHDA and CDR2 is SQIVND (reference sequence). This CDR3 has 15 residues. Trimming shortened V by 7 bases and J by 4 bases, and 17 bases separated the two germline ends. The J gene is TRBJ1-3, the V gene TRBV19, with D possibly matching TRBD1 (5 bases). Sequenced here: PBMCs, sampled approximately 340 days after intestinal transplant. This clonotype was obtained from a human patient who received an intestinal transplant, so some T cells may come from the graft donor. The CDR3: CASNGSGRLGNTIYF. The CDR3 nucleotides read TGTGCCAGTAACGGCTCAGGGCGACTAGGAAACACCATATATTTT.